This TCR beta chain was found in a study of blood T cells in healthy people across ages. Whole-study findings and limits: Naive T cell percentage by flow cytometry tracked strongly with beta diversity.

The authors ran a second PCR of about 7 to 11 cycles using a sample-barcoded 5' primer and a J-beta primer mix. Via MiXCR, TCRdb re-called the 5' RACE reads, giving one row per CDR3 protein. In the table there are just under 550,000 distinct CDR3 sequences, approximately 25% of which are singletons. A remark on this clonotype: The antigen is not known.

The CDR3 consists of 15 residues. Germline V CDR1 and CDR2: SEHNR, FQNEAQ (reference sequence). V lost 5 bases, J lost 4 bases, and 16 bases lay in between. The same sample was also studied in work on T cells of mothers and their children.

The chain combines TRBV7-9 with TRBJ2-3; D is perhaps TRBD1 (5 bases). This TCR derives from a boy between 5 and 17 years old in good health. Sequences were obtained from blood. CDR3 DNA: TGTGCCAGCAGCCCCCCCGGACAAGGGGCAGATACGCAGTATTTT. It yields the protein CASSPPGQGADTQYF.